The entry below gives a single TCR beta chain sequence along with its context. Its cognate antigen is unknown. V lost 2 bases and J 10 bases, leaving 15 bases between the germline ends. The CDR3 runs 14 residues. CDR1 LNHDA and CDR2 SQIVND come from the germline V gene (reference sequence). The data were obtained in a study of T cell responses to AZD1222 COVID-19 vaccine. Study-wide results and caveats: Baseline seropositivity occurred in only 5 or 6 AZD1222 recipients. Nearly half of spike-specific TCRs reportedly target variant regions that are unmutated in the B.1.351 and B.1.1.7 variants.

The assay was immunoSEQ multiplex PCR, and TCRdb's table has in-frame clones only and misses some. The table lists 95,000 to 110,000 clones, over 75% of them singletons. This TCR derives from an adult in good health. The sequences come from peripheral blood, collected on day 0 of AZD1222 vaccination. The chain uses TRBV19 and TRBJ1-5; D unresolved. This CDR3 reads CASSIREGQVPQHF. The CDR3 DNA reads TGTGCCAGTAGTATAAGGGAAGGGCAGGTTCCCCAGCATTTT.